This is a list of T cell receptor beta chains from one sample in a study of blood T cell repertoires in COVID-19. Sequencing used immunoSEQ multiplex PCR; TCRdb keeps in-frame clones, though not all of them. The table lists around 100,000 clones, approximately 89% of them singletons, with about 2.3% in the top ten. Material for sequencing was peripheral blood. These receptors were obtained from a human donor with active COVID-19. The donor label of this sample is uncertain. The CDR3 runs from the conserved cysteine through the conserved F or W. Fields, in order: CDR3 protein, V gene, J gene, CDR3 length.

CDR3aa: CASSRGRGSYEQYF
v_gene: TRBV5-1
j_gene: TRBJ2-7
len: 14

CDR3aa: CASSSPGADGYTF
v_gene: TRBV7-2
j_gene: TRBJ1-2
len: 13

CDR3aa: CASSSTGSHNTEAFF
v_gene: TRBV11-1
j_gene: TRBJ1-1
len: 15

CDR3aa: CASRTGQPNTEAFF
v_gene: TRBV6-5
j_gene: TRBJ1-1
len: 14

CDR3aa: CASSLPLAPYNEQFF
v_gene: TRBV7-6
j_gene: TRBJ2-1
len: 15

CDR3aa: CASSSSGGAAGELFF
v_gene: TRBV10-1
j_gene: TRBJ2-2
len: 15

CDR3aa: CASSVDLGLDTQYF
v_gene: TRBV9
j_gene: TRBJ2-3
len: 14

CDR3aa: CAISESPALGAYGYTF
v_gene: TRBV10-3
j_gene: TRBJ1-2
len: 16

CDR3aa: CASSVDRSSYNSPLHF
v_gene: TRBV9
j_gene: TRBJ1-6
len: 16

CDR3aa: CASSPTSGVVLGGETQYF
v_gene: TRBV7-3
j_gene: TRBJ2-5
len: 18